The next 26 T cell receptor beta chains were all read from a single sample in a study of tumor-infiltrating lymphocytes in oesophageal squamous cell carcinoma. TCRdb reprocessed the PCR reads via MiXCR and lists one record per CDR3 protein. The sample has some 22,000 distinct CDR3 sequences, 36% seen once. Material for sequencing was esophageal tumor tissue. The receptors here all came from a male donor with esophageal squamous cell carcinoma.

The chain carries TRBV11-1 and TRBJ2-3; a weak D match, TRBD1 (6 bases). The germline CDR1 and CDR2 sequences are SGHAT and FQDESV (reference sequence). V was cut by 5 bases and J by 0 bases, with 15 bases left in between. The CDR3 consists of 16 residues. The CDR3 loop is CASSGRGQPSTDTQYF. CDR3 DNA: TGTGCCAGCAGCGGCAGAGGACAGCCTAGCACAGATACGCAGTATTTT.

This clonotype has only a few counts. This chain links TRBV7-2 with TRBJ2-3; TRBD1 or TRBD2 may be the D gene (5 bases each). The better agreement between TRBJ2-1 and the DNA end casts doubt on the J call. CDR1 is SGHTA and CDR2 is FQGNSA in the germline V gene. The length of the CDR3 is 15 residues. Here the CDR3 DNA reads TGTGCCAGCAGCTTCCCGGGACGAGCTGGCGGTGAGCAGTTCTTC. It specifies CASSFPGRAGGEQFF.

This clonotype was counted at least ten times. V gene TRBV18 combines with J gene TRBJ2-7, with 11 bases matching TRBD2. Germline V gene sequence: CDR1 KGHSH, CDR2 LQKENI. V lost 5 bases and J lost 4; bases outside the gene matches: 13. CDR3 length: 17 residues. The CDR3 DNA sequence: TGTGCCAGCTCAAGGCAATTCACTAGCGGGAGTATATACGAGCAGTACTTC. This codes for CASSRQFTSGSIYEQYF.

This clonotype was seen once. The chain uses TRBV7-9 and TRBJ2-4; D might be TRBD2 (5 bases). The CDR3 has 15 residues. V was pared by 1 base and J by 13 bases, with 20 bases between. Germline assignment: CDR1 SEHNR and CDR2 FQNEAQ (reference sequence). The CDR3 bases are TGTGCCAGCAGCTTAGTAGCGACCGCCTACAATGAGCAGTACTTC. It translates to CASSLVATAYNEQYF. The full variable domain, rest sourced from reference TRBV7-9 and TRBJ2-4, is DTGVSQNPRHKITKRGQNVTFRCDPISEHNRLYWYRQTLGQGPEFLTYFQNEAQLEKSRLLSDRFSAERPKGSFSTLEIQRTEQGDSAMYLCASSLVATAYNEQYFGAGTRLSVL.

This clonotype was seen many times. The chain has TRBV27 and TRBJ1-6, with 10 bases matching TRBD1. The CDR3 contains 17 residues. Germline CDR1 and CDR2: MNHEY and SMNVEV (reference sequence). The ends lost 1 base at V and 0 bases at J; junction bases unmatched: 0. The CDR3 reads CASSLWDRGSYNSPLHF. Written as DNA, the CDR3 is TGTGCCAGCAGTTTATGGGACAGGGGCTCCTATAATTCACCCCTCCACTTT.

The gene calls are TRBV6-6 and TRBJ2-3; the match to TRBD2 covers 8 bases. Germline CDR1 is MNHNY and CDR2 is SVGAGI (reference sequence). The CDR3 covers 15 residues. Trimming took 8 bases from V and 3 from J; bases not matched to a gene: 10. The DNA for the CDR3 is TGTGCCAGCGGTAGAACTAGCGGAGATACAGATACGCAGTATTTT. Amino acid sequence: CASGRTSGDTDTQYF.

J is TRBJ2-1 and V is TRBV24-1, with 9 nucleotides matching TRBD1. Gene TRBJ2-5 matches the end of the DNA better, so the J call may be wrong. This CDR3 has 15 amino acids. Germline lookup yields CDR1 KGHDR and CDR2 SFDVKD. CDR3 amino acids: CATSDSGQGSETQYF. Written as DNA, the CDR3 is TGTGCCACCAGTGATTCCGGACAGGGGAGTGAGACCCAGTACTTC.

About this clonotype itself: Lacking the conserved final phenylalanine or tryptophan, this CDR3 likely reflects a read error. The DNA is left out, because the CDR3 cannot be placed on it with certainty; the CDR3 is given as TCRdb lists it. V usage is TRBV11-2 and J usage is TRBJ2-7. The CDR3 adds up to 13 amino acids, both ends counted. Germline CDR1 is SGHAT and CDR2 is FQNNGV. Here the CDR3 reads CASSVIGVYTFGS.

This clonotype was counted a single time. J is TRBJ1-2 and V is TRBV29-1; D is unresolved. CDR3 length: 14 amino acids. Germline CDR1 is SQVTM and CDR2 is ANQGSEA. V lost 6 bases, J lost 4 bases, and 18 bases lay in between. CDR3 bases: TGCAGCGTCCAGCAGAGGTCAGGATCCTATGGCTACACCTTC. This sequence encodes CSVQQRSGSYGYTF.

In its sample, this clonotype was seen many times. This sequence joins TRBV6-1 and TRBJ2-1, with a tentative D call TRBD1 (6 bases). CDR1 and CDR2 from the germline V gene are MNHNS and SASEGT. The CDR3 loop spans 16 amino acids. V lost 8 bases to trimming and J lost 0 bases, with 17 bases between them. Here the CDR3 reads CASSGGGPSSYNEQFF. The CDR3 DNA sequence: TGTGCCAGCTCTGGGGGCGGCCCCAGCTCCTACAATGAGCAGTTCTTC.

J is TRBJ2-3 and V is TRBV27, with D possibly matching TRBD2 (5 bases). Trimming stripped 4 bases from V and 0 bases from J, with 14 bases between. This CDR3 region has 16 residues. Germline V gives CDR1 MNHEY, CDR2 SMNVEV (reference sequence). In DNA form, the CDR3 reads TGTGCCAGCAGTTCGAGAGCGGTTACTAGCACAGATACGCAGTATTTT. Translated, it gives CASSSRAVTSTDTQYF.

This clonotype was recorded at least ten times. The V and J genes are TRBV27 and TRBJ2-7, with 9 bases aligning to TRBD1. V lost 3 bases, J lost 0 bases, and 12 bases stayed unmatched. This CDR3 is 18 amino acids long. Germline CDR1 and CDR2: MNHEY and SMNVEV (reference sequence). CDR3 nucleotide sequence: TGTGCCAGCAGTTTCAGGGGATACGGGACAGGGAGCTCCTACGAGCAGTACTTC. Its translation is CASSFRGYGTGSSYEQYF.

The chain combines TRBV12-5 with TRBJ2-6, with 9 bases fitting TRBD1. The V gene end was trimmed by 2 bases and the J gene end by 0 bases; junction bases not matched to a gene: 8. Germline CDR1 reads LGHNT; CDR2 reads FRNRAP. CDR3 length: 19 residues. The CDR3 sequence: CASGLRGQGVPSGANVLTF. The CDR3 DNA reads as TGTGCTAGTGGTTTGCGGGGACAGGGTGTTCCCTCTGGGGCCAACGTCCTGACTTTC. Drawing the rest from reference TRBV12-5 and TRBJ2-6, the complete variable domain is DARVTQTPRHKVTEMGQEVTMRCQPILGHNTVFWYRQTMMQGLELLAYFRNRAPLDDSGMPKDRFSAEMPDATLATLKIQPSEPRDSAVYFCASGLRGQGVPSGANVLTFGAGSRLTVL.

The gene calls are TRBV7-2 and TRBJ1-1; D not resolved. The ends were cut back, 3 bases at V and 1 base at J, with 6 bases in the middle. CDR3 length: 13 residues. From germline, CDR1 is SGHTA and CDR2 FQGNSA. The CDR3 sequence is CASSLMRNTEAFF. The CDR3 bases are TGTGCCAGCAGCTTGATGAGGAACACTGAAGCTTTCTTT.

The chain uses TRBV6-1 and TRBJ2-2; 7 bases fit TRBD1. This CDR3 comprises 15 residues. V was pared by 6 bases and J by 0 bases, with 4 bases of the junction left unmatched. Per the germline V gene, CDR1 is MNHNS and CDR2 is SASEGT. The CDR3 DNA reads TGTGCCAGCAGCATAGACAGGGCGAACACCGGGGAGCTGTTTTTT. It specifies CASSIDRANTGELFF.

By sample fraction, this clonotype is large. The chain combines TRBV11-2 with TRBJ1-5; D remains ambiguous. In germline, CDR1 is SGHAT, CDR2 FQNNGV. V dropped 0 bases and J dropped 9 bases, with 12 bases sitting between them. This CDR3 spans 14 amino acids. The CDR3: CASSLDREPRPQHF. In DNA, the CDR3 is TGTGCCAGCAGCTTAGACCGCGAGCCTCGGCCCCAGCATTTT.

The chain joins TRBV28 to TRBJ1-6, with D hard to call. The J call may be incorrect, as the DNA end agrees better with TRBJ2-7. This CDR3 region has 11 residues. Germline V gives CDR1 MDHEN, CDR2 SYDVKM. The CDR3 loop reads CASSFQAGQYF. CDR3 bases: TGTGCCAGCAGTTTCCAGGCCGGGCAGTACTTC.

For the CDR3, the DNA is TGTGCCAGCAGTGAAGCATGGGCGGGAGGGCCGGCTGAGCAGTTCTTC. Amino acids: CASSEAWAGGPAEQFF. This rearrangement joins TRBV6-1 to TRBJ2-1; 9 nucleotides match TRBD2. The CDR3 runs 16 residues. Germline V gives CDR1 MNHNS, CDR2 SASEGT. Losses at the gene ends were 0 bases for V and 9 bases for J; bases not matched to a gene: 9.

As concerns this clonotype: Given the absence of the conserved phenylalanine or tryptophan at the CDR3 end, a read error is likely. The limits of the CDR3 on the DNA are not certain, so only TCRdb's listed CDR3 is given. J is TRBJ2-3 and V is TRBV5-1. The V gene's germline CDR1 is SGHRS and CDR2 YFSETQ. Inclusive of both ends, the CDR3 amounts to 14 amino acids. CDR3 amino acids: CASSLGHQYNEQYS.

A few counts support this clonotype. V gene TRBV7-3 combines with J gene TRBJ2-7; TRBD2 is a possible D gene (6 bases). Gene TRBJ2-1 matches the end of the DNA better, so the J call may be wrong. Germline V gives CDR1 SGHTA, CDR2 FQGTGA. The CDR3 extends over 15 amino acids. The CDR3 sequence is CASSLLGGTYNEQFF. The CDR3 coding sequence is TGTGCCAGCAGCTTGTTGGGTGGGACTTACAATGAGCAGTTCTTC.

The chain is built from TRBV28 and TRBJ1-5, with D possibly being TRBD1 (6 bases). Germline V CDR1 and CDR2: MDHEN, SYDVKM. With 3 bases removed from V and 7 bases from J, the gap between germline ends came to 19 bases. The CDR3 has 16 amino acids. Here the CDR3 reads CASSLGRGANNQPQHF. CDR3 bases: TGTGCCAGCAGTTTGGGACGGGGGGCTAACAACCAGCCCCAGCATTTT.

Ten or more counts support this clonotype. This rearrangement joins TRBV10-3 to TRBJ1-3, with 9 nucleotides matching TRBD1. The CDR3 loop spans 15 amino acids. Per germline, CDR1 ENHRY and CDR2 SYGVKD. J gave up 4 bases and V 5 bases, and 6 bases lay outside the gene matches. The CDR3 region is CAISKTGTGGNTIYF. Written as DNA, the CDR3 is TGTGCCATCAGTAAGACCGGGACAGGGGGAAACACCATATATTTT.

This clonotype has a count of ten or more. The CDR3 DNA reads as TGTGCCAGCAGACCGCTAGTGGGTCTGGGGTCCACAGATACGCAGTATTTT. This gives the protein CASRPLVGLGSTDTQYF. V gene TRBV6-1 combines with J gene TRBJ2-3; D gene unclear. Per germline, CDR1 MNHNS and CDR2 SASEGT. This CDR3 spans 17 amino acids. V lost 6 bases and J 2 bases, leaving 21 bases between the germline ends.

CDR3 loop: CASSQVSLGAHQPQHF. DNA for the CDR3: TGTGCCAGCAGCCAAGTTTCGTTGGGGGCTCACCAGCCCCAGCATTTT. The chain couples TRBV14 to TRBJ1-5; D may be TRBD1 (6 bases). The germline CDR1 and CDR2 sequences are SGHDN and FVKESK. The V gene lost 1 base and the J gene lost 7 bases, with 17 bases spanning the gap. The CDR3 extends over 16 amino acids. Drawing the rest from reference TRBV14 and TRBJ1-5, the complete variable domain is EAGVTQFPSHSVIEKGQTVTLRCDPISGHDNLYWYRRVMGKEIKFLLHFVKESKQDESGMPNNRFLAERTGGTYSTLKVQPAELEDSGVYFCASSQVSLGAHQPQHFGDGTRLSIL.

This clonotype was seen a handful of times. The V call is TRBV10-3, the J call TRBJ1-2, with D possibly matching TRBD1 (5 bases). Germline-derived CDR1 and CDR2 are ENHRY and SYGVKD. This CDR3 comprises 12 residues. V was trimmed by 4 bases and J by 8 bases, leaving 11 bases between them. The CDR3 protein is CAISAGREGYTF. CDR3 coding DNA: TGTGCCATCAGTGCGGGCAGGGAGGGCTACACCTTC.

The V and J genes are TRBV7-2 and TRBJ2-5, with D possibly TRBD2 on 6 matching bases. The last part of the DNA fits TRBJ2-1 better; the J call may be wrong. The CDR3 extends over 14 amino acids. Germline V gene lookup returns CDR1 SGHTA and CDR2 FQGNSA. The CDR3 sequence is CASSLAGTLNEQFF. For the CDR3, the DNA is TGTGCCAGCAGCTTAGCTGGGACTCTAAATGAGCAGTTCTTC.